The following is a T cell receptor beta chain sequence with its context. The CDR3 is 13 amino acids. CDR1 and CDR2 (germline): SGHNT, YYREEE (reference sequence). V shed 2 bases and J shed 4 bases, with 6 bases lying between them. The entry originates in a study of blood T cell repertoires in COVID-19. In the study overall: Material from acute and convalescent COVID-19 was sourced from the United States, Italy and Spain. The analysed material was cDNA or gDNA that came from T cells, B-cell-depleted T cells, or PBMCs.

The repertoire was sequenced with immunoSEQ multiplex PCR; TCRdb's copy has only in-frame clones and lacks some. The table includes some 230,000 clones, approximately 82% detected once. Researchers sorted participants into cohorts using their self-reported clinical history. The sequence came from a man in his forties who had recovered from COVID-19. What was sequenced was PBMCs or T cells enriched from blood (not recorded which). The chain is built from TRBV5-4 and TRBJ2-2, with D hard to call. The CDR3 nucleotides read TGTGCCAGCAGCTTAACAACCACCGGGGAGCTGTTTTTT. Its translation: CASSLTTTGELFF.